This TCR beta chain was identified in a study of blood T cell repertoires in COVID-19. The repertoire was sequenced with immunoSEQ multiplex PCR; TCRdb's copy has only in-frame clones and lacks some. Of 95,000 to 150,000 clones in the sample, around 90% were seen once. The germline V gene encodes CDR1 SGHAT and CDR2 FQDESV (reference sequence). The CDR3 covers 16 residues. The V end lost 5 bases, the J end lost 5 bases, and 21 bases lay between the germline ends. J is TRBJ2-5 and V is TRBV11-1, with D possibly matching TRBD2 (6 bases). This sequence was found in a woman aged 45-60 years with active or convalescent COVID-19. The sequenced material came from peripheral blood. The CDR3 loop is CASSPWALGAGETQYF. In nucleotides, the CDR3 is TGTGCCAGCAGCCCGTGGGCTCTCGGGGCGGGGGAGACCCAGTACTTC.